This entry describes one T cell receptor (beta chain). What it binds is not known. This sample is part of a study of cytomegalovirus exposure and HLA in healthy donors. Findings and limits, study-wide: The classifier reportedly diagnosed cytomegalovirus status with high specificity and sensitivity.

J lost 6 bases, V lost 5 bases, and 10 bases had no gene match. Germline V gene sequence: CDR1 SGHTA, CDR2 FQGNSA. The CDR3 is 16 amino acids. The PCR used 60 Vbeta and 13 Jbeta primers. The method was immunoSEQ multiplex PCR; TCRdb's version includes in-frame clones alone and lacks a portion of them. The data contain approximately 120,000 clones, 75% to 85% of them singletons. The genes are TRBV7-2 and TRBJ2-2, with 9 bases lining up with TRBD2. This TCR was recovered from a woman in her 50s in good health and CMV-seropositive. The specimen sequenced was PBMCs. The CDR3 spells CASSPVPGLAPGELFF. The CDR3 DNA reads TGTGCCAGCAGCCCAGTCCCGGGACTAGCCCCCGGGGAGCTGTTTTTT.